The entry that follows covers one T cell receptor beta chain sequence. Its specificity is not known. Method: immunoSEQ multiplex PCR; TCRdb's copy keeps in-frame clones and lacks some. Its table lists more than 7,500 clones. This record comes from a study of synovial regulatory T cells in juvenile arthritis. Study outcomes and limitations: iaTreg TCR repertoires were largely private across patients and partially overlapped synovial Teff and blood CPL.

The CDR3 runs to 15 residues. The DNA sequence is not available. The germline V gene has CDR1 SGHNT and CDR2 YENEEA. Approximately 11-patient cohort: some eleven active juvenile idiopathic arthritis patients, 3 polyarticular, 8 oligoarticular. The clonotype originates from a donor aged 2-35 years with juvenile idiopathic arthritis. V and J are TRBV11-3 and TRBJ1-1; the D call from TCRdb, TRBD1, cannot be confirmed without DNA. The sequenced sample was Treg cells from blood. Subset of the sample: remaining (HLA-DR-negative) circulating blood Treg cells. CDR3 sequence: CASSLARGWDTEAFF.